This T cell receptor beta chain was recorded in a study of a mutant IDH1 vaccine in newly diagnosed glioma. Study-level information: Receipt of radiotherapy, temozolomide, or both preceded the study, and most received both.

Clones were sequenced by immunoSEQ multiplex PCR, and TCRdb holds only the in-frame ones, with some missing. The table has 45,000 to 55,000 clones, roughly 84% seen once. The time point here: week 35, safety follow-up. Topical imiquimod accompanied each vaccine dose, which consisted of 300 ug of mutant IDH1 20-mer peptide. Unmatched junction bases numbered 12, after V lost 0 bases and J lost 5 bases. This CDR3 region has 17 residues. Germline V gene sequence: CDR1 LGHNA, CDR2 YNFKEQ. A word on this clone: The antigen remains undetermined.

The specimen comprised PBMCs, sampled from a glioma patient whose treatment included an IDH1 peptide vaccine. The sequence derives from a man between 35 and 55 years old with glioma. V usage is TRBV4-2 and J usage is TRBJ2-5; 7 bases fit TRBD2. The CDR3 sequence is CASSQDSSRLATETQYF. DNA for the CDR3: TGTGCCAGCAGCCAAGATTCGTCAAGACTAGCCACCGAGACCCAGTACTTC.